Listed below are T cell receptor beta chains from one sample, sequenced in a study of shared clonotypes between healthy human individuals. Sequencing used immunoSEQ multiplex PCR; TCRdb keeps in-frame clones, though not all of them. The sample includes around 2,000,000 clones, 90% to 95% of them seen just once. Sequenced input: naive CD4+ T cells sorted from blood. The source of these receptors is a man aged 18-30 years in good health. Each CDR3 is given with its conserved first and last residue. A D gene is named only where the DNA matches it firmly. Some rows mark clone size as missing; the rest say once, few, many or name a class of expanded clone.

d_call: NA
j_call: TRBJ1-4
v_call: TRBV19
clone_size: NA
cdr3_aa: CASSIDSPRSEKLFF
cdr3_nt: TGTGCCAGTAGTATTGATTCACCGAGGAGCGAAAAACTGTTTTTT

d_call: NA
j_call: TRBJ1-1
v_call: TRBV7-9
clone_size: NA
cdr3_aa: CASSSQGNTEAFF
cdr3_nt: TGTGCCAGCAGCTCTCAGGGCAACACTGAAGCTTTCTTT

d_call: NA
j_call: TRBJ1-1
v_call: TRBV19
clone_size: NA
cdr3_aa: CASSEVNYTEAFF
cdr3_nt: TGTGCCAGTAGTGAGGTCAACTACACTGAAGCTTTCTTT

d_call: NA
j_call: TRBJ2-5
v_call: TRBV2
clone_size: NA
cdr3_aa: CASSELGTETQYF
cdr3_nt: TGTGCCAGCAGTGAACTAGGGACAGAGACCCAGTACTTC

d_call: TRBD1
j_call: TRBJ2-2
v_call: TRBV6-5
clone_size: NA
cdr3_aa: CASSRQGVGGELFF
cdr3_nt: TGTGCCAGCAGTAGACAGGGGGTTGGCGGGGAGCTGTTTTTT

d_call: NA
j_call: TRBJ2-7
v_call: TRBV6-1
clone_size: NA
cdr3_aa: CASIRAPWAYEQYF
cdr3_nt: TGTGCCAGCATAAGGGCCCCTTGGGCTTACGAGCAGTACTTC

d_call: NA
j_call: TRBJ2-1
v_call: TRBV7-2
clone_size: NA
cdr3_aa: CASSLRAYNEQFF
cdr3_nt: TGTGCCAGCAGCTTAAGGGCGTACAATGAGCAGTTCTTC

d_call: NA
j_call: TRBJ2-5
v_call: TRBV7-2
clone_size: NA
cdr3_aa: CASSLGFSIGQETQYF
cdr3_nt: TGTGCCAGCAGCTTAGGGTTTTCGATAGGCCAAGAGACCCAGTACTTC

d_call: NA
j_call: TRBJ2-3
v_call: TRBV6-5
clone_size: NA
cdr3_aa: CASSSQSDTQYF
cdr3_nt: TGTGCCAGCAGTTCCCAGTCGGATACGCAGTATTTT

d_call: NA
j_call: TRBJ1-6
v_call: TRBV4-3
clone_size: NA
cdr3_aa: CASSQAPWGDSPLHF
cdr3_nt: TGCGCCAGCAGCCAAGCTCCGTGGGGAGATTCACCCCTCCACTTT

d_call: NA
j_call: TRBJ2-2
v_call: TRBV5-1
clone_size: NA
cdr3_aa: CASSSGQNTGELFF
cdr3_nt: TGCGCCAGCAGCTCAGGACAGAACACCGGGGAGCTGTTTTTT

d_call: TRBD1
j_call: TRBJ1-6
v_call: TRBV6-5
clone_size: NA
cdr3_aa: CASSATGNSPLHF
cdr3_nt: TGTGCCAGCAGTGCGACAGGGAATTCACCCCTCCACTTT

d_call: NA
j_call: TRBJ2-7
v_call: TRBV5-3
clone_size: NA
cdr3_aa: CARSLAQRLTPYEQYF
cdr3_nt: TGTGCCAGAAGCTTGGCCCAACGTCTAACTCCCTACGAGCAGTACTTC

d_call: NA
j_call: TRBJ1-5
v_call: TRBV16
clone_size: NA
cdr3_aa: CASSQSPDRPYQPQHF
cdr3_nt: TGTGCCAGCAGCCAATCGCCTGACAGGCCTTATCAGCCCCAGCATTTT

d_call: TRBD1
j_call: TRBJ1-5
v_call: TRBV6-1
clone_size: NA
cdr3_aa: CASTGTGANNQPQHF
cdr3_nt: TGTGCCAGCACCGGGACAGGGGCAAACAATCAGCCCCAGCATTTT

d_call: NA
j_call: TRBJ2-6
v_call: TRBV30
clone_size: once
cdr3_aa: CAWSVPVSSGANVLTF
cdr3_nt: TGTGCCTGGAGTGTTCCAGTGAGCTCTGGGGCCAACGTCCTGACTTTC

d_call: NA
j_call: TRBJ1-2
v_call: TRBV6-1
clone_size: NA
cdr3_aa: CASSESSNRGYTF
cdr3_nt: TGTGCCAGCAGTGAATCAAGTAACAGGGGCTACACCTTC